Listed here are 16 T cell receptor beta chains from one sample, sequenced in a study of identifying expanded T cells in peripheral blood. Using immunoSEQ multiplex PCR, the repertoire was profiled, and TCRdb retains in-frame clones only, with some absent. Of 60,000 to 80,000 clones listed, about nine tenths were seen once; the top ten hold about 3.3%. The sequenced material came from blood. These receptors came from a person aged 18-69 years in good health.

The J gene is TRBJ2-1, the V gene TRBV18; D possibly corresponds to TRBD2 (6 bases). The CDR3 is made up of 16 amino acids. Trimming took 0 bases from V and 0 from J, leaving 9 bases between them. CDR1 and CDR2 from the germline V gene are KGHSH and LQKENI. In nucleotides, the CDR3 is TGTGCCAGCTCACCACCGGCGGGAAGCTCCTACAATGAGCAGTTCTTC. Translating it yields CASSPPAGSSYNEQFF.

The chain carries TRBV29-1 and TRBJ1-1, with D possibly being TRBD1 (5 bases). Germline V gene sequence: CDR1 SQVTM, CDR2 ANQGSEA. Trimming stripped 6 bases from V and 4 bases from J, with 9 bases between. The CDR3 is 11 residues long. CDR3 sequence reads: CSVRRGTEAFF. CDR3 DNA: TGCAGCGTCAGGAGGGGCACTGAAGCTTTCTTT.

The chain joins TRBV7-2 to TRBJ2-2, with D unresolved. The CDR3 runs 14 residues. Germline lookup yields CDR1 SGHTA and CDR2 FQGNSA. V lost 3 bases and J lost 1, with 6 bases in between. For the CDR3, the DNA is TGTGCCAGCAGCTTTAGAAAGAACACCGGGGAGCTGTTTTTT. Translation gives CASSFRKNTGELFF. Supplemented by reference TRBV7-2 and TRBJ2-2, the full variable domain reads GAGVSQSPSNKVTEKGKDVELRCDPISGHTALYWYRQSLGQGLEFLIYFQGNSAPDKSGLPSDRFSAERTGGSVSTLTIQRTQQEDSAVYLCASSFRKNTGELFFGEGSRLTVL.

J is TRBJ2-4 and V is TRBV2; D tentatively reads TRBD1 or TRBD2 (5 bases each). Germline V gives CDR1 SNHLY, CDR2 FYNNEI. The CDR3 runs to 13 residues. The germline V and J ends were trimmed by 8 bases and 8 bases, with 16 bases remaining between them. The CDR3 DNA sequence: TGTGCCAGCTCTCGCGAGGGGTGGGACATTCAGTACTTC. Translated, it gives CASSREGWDIQYF.

CDR3 in DNA: TGTGCCAGCAGCTTAAGTGGAACCTACGAGCAGTACTTC. Translated, it gives CASSLSGTYEQYF. The genes are TRBV7-9 and TRBJ2-7; no definite D call. This CDR3 comprises 13 residues. CDR1 and CDR2 from the germline V gene are SEHNR and FQNEAQ (reference sequence). Trimming left V 2 bases short and J 2 bases short, with 7 bases between.

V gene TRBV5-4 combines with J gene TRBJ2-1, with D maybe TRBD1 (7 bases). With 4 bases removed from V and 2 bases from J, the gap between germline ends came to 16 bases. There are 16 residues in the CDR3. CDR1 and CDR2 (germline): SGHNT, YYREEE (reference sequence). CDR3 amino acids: CASSLPGDSTYNEQFF. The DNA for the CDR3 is TGTGCCAGCAGCCTACCGGGGGACAGCACCTACAATGAGCAGTTCTTC.

The DNA for the CDR3 is TGCGCCAGCAGCTTGGATGAAGCGTCCTACCCAGCCTTATTCTACGAGCAGTACTTC. Amino acids: CASSLDEASYPALFYEQYF. The rearrangement joins TRBV5-1 to TRBJ2-7; D unresolved. The V end lost 0 bases, the J end lost 3 bases, and 25 bases lay between the germline ends. The CDR3 contains 19 residues. Germline CDR1 is SGHRS and CDR2 is YFSETQ.

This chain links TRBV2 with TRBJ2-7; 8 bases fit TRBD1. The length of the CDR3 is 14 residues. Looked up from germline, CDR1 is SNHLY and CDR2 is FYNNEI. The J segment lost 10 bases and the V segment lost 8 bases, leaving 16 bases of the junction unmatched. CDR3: CASGQSTQGAKQYF. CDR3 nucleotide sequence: TGTGCCAGCGGACAATCAACGCAGGGGGCTAAACAGTACTTC.

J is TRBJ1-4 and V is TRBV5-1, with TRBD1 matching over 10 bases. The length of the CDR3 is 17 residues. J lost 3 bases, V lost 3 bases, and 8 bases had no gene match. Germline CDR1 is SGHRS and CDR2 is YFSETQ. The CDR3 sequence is CASSSGQGGRANEKLFF. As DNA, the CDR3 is TGCGCCAGCAGCTCCGGACAGGGGGGACGGGCTAATGAAAAACTGTTTTTT.

This chain's CDR3 is CASSYTSGGGTDTQYF. DNA for the CDR3: TGTGCCAGCAGCTACACTAGCGGGGGAGGCACAGATACGCAGTATTTT. The V and J genes are TRBV5-4 and TRBJ2-3, with 11 bases matching TRBD2. CDR1 and CDR2 from the germline V gene are SGHNT and YYREEE (reference sequence). This CDR3 is built from 16 residues. The V gene end was trimmed by 3 bases and the J gene end by 1 base; junction bases not matched to a gene: 4.

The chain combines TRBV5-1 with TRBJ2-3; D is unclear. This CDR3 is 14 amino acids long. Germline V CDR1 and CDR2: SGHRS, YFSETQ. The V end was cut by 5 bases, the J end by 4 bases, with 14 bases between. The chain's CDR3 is CASRSRPGADTQYF. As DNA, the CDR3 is TGCGCCAGCAGATCTCGCCCTGGGGCAGATACGCAGTATTTT.

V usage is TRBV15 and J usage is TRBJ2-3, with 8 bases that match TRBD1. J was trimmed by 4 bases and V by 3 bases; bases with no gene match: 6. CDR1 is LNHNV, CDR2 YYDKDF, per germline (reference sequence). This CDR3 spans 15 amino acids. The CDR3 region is CATSSLTGDADTQYF. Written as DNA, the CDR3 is TGTGCCACCAGCAGCTTGACAGGGGATGCAGATACGCAGTATTTT.

The CDR3 nucleotides read TGCGCCAGCAGCCCAACTAGCGGGGGGGCAGATACGCAGTATTTT. Translation: CASSPTSGGADTQYF. The chain combines TRBV4-3 with TRBJ2-3; 13 bases align to TRBD2. The CDR3 runs 15 residues. CDR1 is LGHNA, CDR2 YSLEER, per germline. V shed 4 bases, J shed 4 bases, and the junction held 2 bases outside the gene matches.

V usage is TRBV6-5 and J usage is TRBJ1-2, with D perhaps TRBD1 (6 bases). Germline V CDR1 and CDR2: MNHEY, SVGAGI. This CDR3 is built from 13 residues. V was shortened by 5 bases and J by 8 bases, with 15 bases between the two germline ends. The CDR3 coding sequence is TGTGCCAGCAGTCCCGGGACAAGAAGAGGCTACACCTTC. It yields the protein CASSPGTRRGYTF.

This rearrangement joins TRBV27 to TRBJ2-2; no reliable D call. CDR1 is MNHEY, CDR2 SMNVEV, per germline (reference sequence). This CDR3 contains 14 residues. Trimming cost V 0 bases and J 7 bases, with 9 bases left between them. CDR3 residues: CASSLSSSGGELFF. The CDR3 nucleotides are TGTGCCAGCAGTTTATCGTCCTCCGGCGGGGAGCTGTTTTTT.

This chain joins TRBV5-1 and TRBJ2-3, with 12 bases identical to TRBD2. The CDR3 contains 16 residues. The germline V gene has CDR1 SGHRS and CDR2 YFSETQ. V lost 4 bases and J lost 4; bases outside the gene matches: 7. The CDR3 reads CASSPGLAGLADTQYF. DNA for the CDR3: TGCGCCAGCAGCCCCGGACTAGCGGGACTCGCAGATACGCAGTATTTT. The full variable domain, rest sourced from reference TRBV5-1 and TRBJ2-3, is KAGVTQTPRYLIKTRGQQVTLSCSPISGHRSVSWYQQTPGQGLQFLFEYFSETQRNKGNFPGRFSGRQFSNSRSEMNVSTLELGDSALYLCASSPGLAGLADTQYFGPGTRLTVL.